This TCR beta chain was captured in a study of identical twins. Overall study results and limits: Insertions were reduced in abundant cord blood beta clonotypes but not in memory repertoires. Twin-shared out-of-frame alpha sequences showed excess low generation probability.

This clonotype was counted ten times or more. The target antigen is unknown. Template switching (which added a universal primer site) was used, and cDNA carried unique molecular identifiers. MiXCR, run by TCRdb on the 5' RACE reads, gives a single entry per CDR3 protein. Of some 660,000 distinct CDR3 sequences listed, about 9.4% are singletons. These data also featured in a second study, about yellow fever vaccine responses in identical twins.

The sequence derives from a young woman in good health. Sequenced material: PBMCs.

CDR3 bases: TGCGCCAGCAGCCTCCGACCCCGGGATAGTGATACGCAGTATTTT. Amino acid sequence: CASSLRPRDSDTQYF. The chain links TRBV5-1 to TRBJ2-3; D may be TRBD2 (5 bases). Per the germline V gene, CDR1 is SGHRS and CDR2 is YFSETQ. Trimming removed 4 bases at V and 6 bases at J, with 18 bases between. The CDR3 consists of 15 residues.